Listed below are T cell receptor beta chains from one sample, sequenced in a study of cytomegalovirus exposure and HLA in healthy donors. Clones were read by immunoSEQ multiplex PCR, and TCRdb kept only the in-frame ones, dropping some. Found here are tens of thousands of clones, roughly 77% of them singletons; the top ten hold over 2%. Sequencing was done on a sample of PBMCs. The receptors here all came from a man aged 35 to 55 in good health and CMV-seronegative. CDR3s include the opening cysteine and the closing phenylalanine or tryptophan. Fields, in order: J gene, V gene, CDR3 protein.

>TRBJ1-5|TRBV19
CASSMRGSFQPQHF
>TRBJ1-6|TRBV7-9
CASSLTGSNSPLHF
>TRBJ1-6|TRBV11-2
CASSLDQVPPLHF
>TRBJ2-3|TRBV29-1
CSVEVRKLYRGNTDTQYF
>TRBJ2-5|TRBV9
CASSAGAVETQYF
>TRBJ2-1|TRBV7-6
CASSLRENEQFF
>TRBJ2-3|TRBV9
CAISIPMTGGGRTDTQYF
>TRBJ1-3|TRBV5-6
CASSLGLGDSGNTIYF
>TRBJ1-1|TRBV7-9
CSSSLGEGRLAFF
>TRBJ1-4|TRBV5-8
CASSSGQGQGNEKLFF
>TRBJ2-3|TRBV7-8
CASSLAGVVRTDTQYF
>TRBJ2-5|TRBV9
CASSVDLTGGREQYF
>TRBJ2-7|TRBV25-1
CASSDPGSYEQYF
>TRBJ1-5|TRBV18
CASSPSSDQPQHF
>TRBJ1-2|TRBV11-1
CASRSAGNYGYTF
>TRBJ1-5|TRBV27
CASRDPIGGSQHF
>TRBJ1-1|TRBV6-6
CASSLQMNTEAFF
>TRBJ1-2|TRBV27
CASSPYPERAYYGYTF
>TRBJ2-1|TRBV7-9
CASTPHREGGPSYNEQFF
>TRBJ2-1|TRBV27
CASVPRGSSYNEQFF
>TRBJ2-6|TRBV10-1
CASSDGGGSSGANVLTF
>TRBJ2-3|TRBV14
CASSPSWASDTQYF
>TRBJ1-2|TRBV5-1
CASSSRPAGDYGYTF
>TRBJ1-2|TRBV28
CASSPRGGYHYGYTF
>TRBJ1-1|TRBV30
CAWSVGESTEAFF
>TRBJ1-1|TRBV4-1
CASSQGRQVEAFF
>TRBJ1-3|TRBV2
CASRGTTRSGNTIYF
>TRBJ2-1|TRBV6-1
CASRYGTDLYNEQFF
>TRBJ1-1|TRBV28
CASTTSLEENTEAFF
>TRBJ1-6|TRBV7-9
CASSLAGTGGSPLHF
>TRBJ2-7|TRBV30
CAGRTGVFEQYF
>TRBJ2-2|TRBV28
CASLGQQNTGELFF
>TRBJ2-7|TRBV28
CASSFGRYEQYF
>TRBJ2-7|TRBV5-1
CASSLQTGATYEQYF
>TRBJ2-7|TRBV5-4
CASSPPAGSSYEQYF
>TRBJ2-7|TRBV7-9
CASSLALRIDLSGVFEQYF
>TRBJ2-3|TRBV7-2
CASSLGQSTDTQYF